What follows is one TCR beta chain and its context. Its antigen is unknown. PBMCs numbering at least 6 million were isolated per sample. Each sample provided at least 5 micrograms of extracted total RNA. This sample stems from a study of blood T cells in healthy people across ages. Study-wide results and limits: Older age went with lower TCR beta diversity per million T cells, in a roughly linear way.

This CDR3 spans 12 amino acids. The germline gives CDR1 SQVTM, CDR2 ANQGSEA. V shed 7 bases and J shed 6 bases, with 13 bases lying between them. Combining a sample-barcoded 5' primer with a J-beta primer mix, a second PCR ran for 7 to 11 cycles. TCRdb analysed the 5' RACE reads with MiXCR anew, one entry per CDR3 protein. The table lists 1.4 million to 1.5 million distinct CDR3 sequences, 42% of them singletons. Material: blood. This receptor was taken from a woman younger than 35 in good health. The chain joins TRBV29-1 to TRBJ2-1; unclear D gene. DNA for the CDR3: TGCAGCGGGATTGAGGACCGCAATGAGCAGTTCTTC. This gives the protein CSGIEDRNEQFF.